This T cell receptor beta chain derives from a study of neurological immune-mediated disorders. The V gene's germline CDR1 is GTSNPN and CDR2 SVGIG (reference sequence). V dropped 3 bases and J dropped 5 bases, with 19 bases sitting between them. The CDR3 is 15 amino acids. The table lists this clonotype with many counts. TCRdb processed the 5' RACE reads anew with MiXCR; each CDR3 protein has one entry. The sample includes 50,000 to 70,000 distinct CDR3 sequences, 4.5% of them seen just once. The receptor comes from a man aged 25-40 years with multiple sclerosis. The sample was PBMCs. The chain uses TRBV30 and TRBJ1-2; D gene ambiguous. CDR3 region: CAWRAPWRGIYGYTF. For the CDR3, the DNA is TGTGCCTGGAGAGCGCCGTGGCGAGGGATTTATGGCTACACCTTC.